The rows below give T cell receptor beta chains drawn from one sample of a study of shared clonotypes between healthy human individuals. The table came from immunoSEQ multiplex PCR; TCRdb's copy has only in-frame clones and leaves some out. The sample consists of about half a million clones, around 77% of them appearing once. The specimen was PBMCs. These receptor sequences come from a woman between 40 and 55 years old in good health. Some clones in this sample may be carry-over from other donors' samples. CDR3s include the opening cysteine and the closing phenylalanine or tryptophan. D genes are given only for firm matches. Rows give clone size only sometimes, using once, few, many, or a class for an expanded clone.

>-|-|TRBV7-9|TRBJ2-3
CASSRVADTQYF
TGTGCCAGCAGCCGCGTAGCGGATACGCAGTATTTT
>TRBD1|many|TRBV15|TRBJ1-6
CATSWGQENSPLHF
TGTGCCACCAGCTGGGGACAGGAGAATTCACCCCTCCACTTT
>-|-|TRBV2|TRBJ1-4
CASSEQGWKEKLFF
TGTGCCAGCAGTGAACAGGGTTGGAAGGAAAAACTGTTTTTT
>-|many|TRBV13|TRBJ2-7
CASSPGRARPNYEQYF
TGTGCCAGCAGCCCTGGGCGGGCGCGACCTAACTACGAGCAGTACTTC
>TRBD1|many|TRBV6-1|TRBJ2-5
CASAQGAKTQYF
TGTGCCAGCGCACAGGGGGCGAAGACCCAGTACTTC
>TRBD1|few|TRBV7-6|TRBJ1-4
CASSPGGTAGGEKLFF
TGTGCCAGCAGCCCGGGCGGGACAGCTGGGGGTGAAAAACTGTTTTTT
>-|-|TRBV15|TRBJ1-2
CATATGDGAYGYTF
TGTGCCACCGCGACAGGTGATGGGGCATATGGCTACACCTTC
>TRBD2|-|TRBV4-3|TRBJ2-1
CASSQVSGPHFF
TGCGCCAGCAGCCAGGTTAGCGGGCCACACTTCTTC
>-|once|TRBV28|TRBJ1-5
CASSIPGGRQPQHF
TGTGCCAGCAGTATCCCGGGGGGCCGTCAGCCCCAGCATTTT
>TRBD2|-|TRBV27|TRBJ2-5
CASSSSSGRWRETQYF
TGTGCCAGCAGCTCTAGTAGCGGGAGGTGGAGAGAGACCCAGTACTTC
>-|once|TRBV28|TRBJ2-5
CASSLLETQYF
TGTGCCAGCAGTTTACTAGAGACCCAGTACTTC
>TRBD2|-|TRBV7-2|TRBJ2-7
CASSLVSGGAYEQYF
TGTGCCAGCAGCTTAGTTAGCGGGGGAGCCTACGAGCAGTACTTC
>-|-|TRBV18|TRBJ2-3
CASSRGQSDSTDTQYF
TGTGCCAGCTCACGAGGACAGTCAGATAGCACAGATACGCAGTATTTT
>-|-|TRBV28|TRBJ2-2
CASSSIPLGRANTGELFF
TGTGCCAGCAGTTCCATCCCTTTAGGCAGGGCGAACACCGGGGAGCTGTTTTTT